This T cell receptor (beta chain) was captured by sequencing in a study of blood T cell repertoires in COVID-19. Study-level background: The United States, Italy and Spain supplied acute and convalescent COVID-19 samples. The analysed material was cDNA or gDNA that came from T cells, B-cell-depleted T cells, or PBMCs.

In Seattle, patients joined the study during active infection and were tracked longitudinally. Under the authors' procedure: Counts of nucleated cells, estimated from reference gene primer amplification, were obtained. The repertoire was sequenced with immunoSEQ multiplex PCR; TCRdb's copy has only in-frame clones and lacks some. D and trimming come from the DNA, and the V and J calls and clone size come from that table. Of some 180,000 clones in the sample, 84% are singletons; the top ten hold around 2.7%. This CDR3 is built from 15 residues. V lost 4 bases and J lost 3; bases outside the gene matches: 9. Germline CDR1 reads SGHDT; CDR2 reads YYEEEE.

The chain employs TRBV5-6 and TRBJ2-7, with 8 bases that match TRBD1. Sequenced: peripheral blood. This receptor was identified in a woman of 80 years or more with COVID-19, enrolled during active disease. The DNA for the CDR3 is TGTGCCAGCAGCGACGCCGGGACAGGTCTCTACGAGCAGTACTTC. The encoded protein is CASSDAGTGLYEQYF.